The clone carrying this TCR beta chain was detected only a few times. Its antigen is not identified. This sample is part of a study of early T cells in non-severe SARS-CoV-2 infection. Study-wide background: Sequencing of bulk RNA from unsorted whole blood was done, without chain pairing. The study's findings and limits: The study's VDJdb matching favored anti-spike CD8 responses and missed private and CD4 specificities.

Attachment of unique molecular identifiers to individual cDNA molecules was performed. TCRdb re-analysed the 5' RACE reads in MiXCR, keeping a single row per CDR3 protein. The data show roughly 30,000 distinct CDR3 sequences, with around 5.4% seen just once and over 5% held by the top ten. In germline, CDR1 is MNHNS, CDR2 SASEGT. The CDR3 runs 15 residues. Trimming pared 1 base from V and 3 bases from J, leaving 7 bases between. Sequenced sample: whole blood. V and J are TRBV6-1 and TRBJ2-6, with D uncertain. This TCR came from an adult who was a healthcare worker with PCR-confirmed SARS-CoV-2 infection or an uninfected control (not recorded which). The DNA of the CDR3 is TGTGCCAGCAGTGAAGTCACAGATGGGGCCAACGTCCTGACTTTC. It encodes CASSEVTDGANVLTF.